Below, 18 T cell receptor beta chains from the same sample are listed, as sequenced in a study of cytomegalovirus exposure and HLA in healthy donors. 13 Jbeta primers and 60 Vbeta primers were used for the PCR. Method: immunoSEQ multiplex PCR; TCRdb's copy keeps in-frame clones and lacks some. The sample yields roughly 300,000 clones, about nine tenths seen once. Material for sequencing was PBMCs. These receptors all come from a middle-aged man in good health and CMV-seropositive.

CDR3 sequence: CASSSFTYRPNEKLFF. The CDR3 DNA sequence: TGTGCCAGCAGTTCCTTCACGTACAGGCCTAATGAAAAACTGTTTTTT. The chain couples TRBV6-5 to TRBJ1-4; a weak D match, TRBD1 (5 bases). V was trimmed by 4 bases and J by 3 bases, leaving 15 bases between them. The CDR3 runs 16 residues. Germline V gene sequence: CDR1 MNHEY, CDR2 SVGAGI.

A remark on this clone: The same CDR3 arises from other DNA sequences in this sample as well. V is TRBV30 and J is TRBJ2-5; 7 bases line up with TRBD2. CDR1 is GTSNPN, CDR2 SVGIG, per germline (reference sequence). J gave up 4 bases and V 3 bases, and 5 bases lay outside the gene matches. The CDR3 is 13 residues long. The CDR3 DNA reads TGTGCCTGGAGCGTACGCGGGGGAGAGACCCAGTACTTC. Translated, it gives CAWSVRGGETQYF.

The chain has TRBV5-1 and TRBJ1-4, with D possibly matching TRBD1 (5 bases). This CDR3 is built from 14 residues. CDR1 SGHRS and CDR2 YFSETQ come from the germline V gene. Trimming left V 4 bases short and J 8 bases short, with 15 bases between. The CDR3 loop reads CASSRGGLEEKLFF. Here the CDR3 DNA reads TGCGCCAGCAGCAGGGGTGGGTTGGAAGAAAAACTGTTTTTT.

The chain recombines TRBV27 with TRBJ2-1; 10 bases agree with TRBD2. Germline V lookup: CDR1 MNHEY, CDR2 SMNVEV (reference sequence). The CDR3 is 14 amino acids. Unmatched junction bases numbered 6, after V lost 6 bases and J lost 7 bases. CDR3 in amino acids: CASRGGLAVNEQFF. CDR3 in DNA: TGTGCCAGCAGGGGAGGACTAGCGGTAAATGAGCAGTTCTTC.

The CDR3 loop is CASSLSPQGSAYEQYF. CDR3 nucleotide sequence: TGTGCCAGCAGTTTATCCCCACAGGGGTCTGCCTACGAGCAGTACTTC. The genes are TRBV27 and TRBJ2-7; 7 bases are shared with TRBD1. From germline, CDR1 is MNHEY and CDR2 SMNVEV (reference sequence). With V trimmed by 0 bases and J by 2 bases, 7 bases remained unmatched. The CDR3 totals 16 residues.

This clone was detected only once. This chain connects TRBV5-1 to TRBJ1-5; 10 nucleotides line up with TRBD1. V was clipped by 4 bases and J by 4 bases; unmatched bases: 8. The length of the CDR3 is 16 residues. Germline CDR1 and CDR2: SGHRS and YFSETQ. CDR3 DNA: TGCGCCAGCAGCCCTGAAACGGGACAGGGGAATCAGCCCCAGCATTTT. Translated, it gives CASSPETGQGNQPQHF.

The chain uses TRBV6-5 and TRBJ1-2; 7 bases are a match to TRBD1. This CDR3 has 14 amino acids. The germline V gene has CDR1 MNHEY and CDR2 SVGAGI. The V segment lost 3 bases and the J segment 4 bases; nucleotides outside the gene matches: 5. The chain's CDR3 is CASSYDRVSYGYTF. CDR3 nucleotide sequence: TGTGCCAGCAGTTATGACAGGGTATCCTATGGCTACACCTTC.

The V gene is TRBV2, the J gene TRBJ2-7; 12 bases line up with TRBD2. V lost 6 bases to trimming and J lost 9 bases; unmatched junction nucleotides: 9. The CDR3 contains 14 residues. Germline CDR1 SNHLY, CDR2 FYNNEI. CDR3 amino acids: CASSRLAGVYGQYF. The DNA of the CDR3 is TGTGCCAGCAGCCGACTAGCGGGAGTATATGGGCAGTACTTC.

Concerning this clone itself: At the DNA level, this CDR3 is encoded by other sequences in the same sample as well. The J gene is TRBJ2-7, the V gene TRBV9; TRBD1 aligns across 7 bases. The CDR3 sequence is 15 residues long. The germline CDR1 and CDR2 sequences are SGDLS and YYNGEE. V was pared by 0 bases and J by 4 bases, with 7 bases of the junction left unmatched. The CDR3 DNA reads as TGTGCCAGCAGCGTAGGGGCAGGGGGTAGTTACGAGCAGTACTTC. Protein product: CASSVGAGGSYEQYF.

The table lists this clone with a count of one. The CDR3 DNA sequence: TGTGCCACCAGCAGAGGGACAGGGTTAAGCTCTGGGGCCAACGTCCTGACTTTC. This encodes CATSRGTGLSSGANVLTF. The rearrangement links TRBV15 to TRBJ2-6; 8 bases are a match to TRBD1. CDR1 and CDR2 from the germline V gene are LNHNV and YYDKDF (reference sequence). The CDR3 sequence is 18 residues long. Trimming took 1 base from V and 0 from J; bases not matched to a gene: 5.

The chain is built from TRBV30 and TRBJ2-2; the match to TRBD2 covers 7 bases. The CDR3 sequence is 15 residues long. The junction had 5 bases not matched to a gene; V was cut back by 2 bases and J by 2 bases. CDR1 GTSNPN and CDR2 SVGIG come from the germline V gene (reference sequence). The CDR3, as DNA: TGTGCCTGGAGTCCTGGCGGGGGTAACACCGGGGAGCTGTTTTTT. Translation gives CAWSPGGGNTGELFF.

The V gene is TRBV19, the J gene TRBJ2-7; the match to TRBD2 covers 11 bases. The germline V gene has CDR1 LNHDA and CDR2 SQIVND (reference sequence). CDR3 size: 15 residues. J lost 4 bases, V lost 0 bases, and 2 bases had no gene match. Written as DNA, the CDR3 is TGTGCCAGTAGTATAGAACTAGCGGGAGCTTACGAGCAGTACTTC. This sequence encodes CASSIELAGAYEQYF. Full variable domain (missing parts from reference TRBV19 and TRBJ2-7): DGGITQSPKYLFRKEGQNVTLSCEQNLNHDAMYWYRQDPGQGLRLIYYSQIVNDFQKGDIAEGYSVSREKKESFPLTVTSAQKNPTAFYLCASSIELAGAYEQYFGPGTRLTVT.

The CDR3: CASSRTQRETPNEQFF. CDR3 coding DNA: TGTGCCAGCAGCCGGACCCAGCGGGAAACGCCCAATGAGCAGTTCTTC. The chain recombines TRBV7-2 with TRBJ2-1; TRBD2 matches at 7 bases. With V trimmed by 5 bases and J by 6 bases, 13 bases remained unmatched. The CDR3 is 16 amino acids. Germline V gene sequence: CDR1 SGHTA, CDR2 FQGNSA.

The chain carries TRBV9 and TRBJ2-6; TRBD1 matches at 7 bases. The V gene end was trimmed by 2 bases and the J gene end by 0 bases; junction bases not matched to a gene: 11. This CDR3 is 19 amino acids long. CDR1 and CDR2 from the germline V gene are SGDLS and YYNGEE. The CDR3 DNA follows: TGTGCCAGCAGCGTGAAGAGAGACAGGGCTTACTCTGGGGCCAACGTCCTGACTTTC. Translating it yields CASSVKRDRAYSGANVLTF.

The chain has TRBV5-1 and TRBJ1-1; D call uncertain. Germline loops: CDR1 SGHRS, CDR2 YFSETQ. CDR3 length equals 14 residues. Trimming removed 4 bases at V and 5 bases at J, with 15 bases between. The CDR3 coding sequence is TGCGCCAGCAGCCCCTTAAGAGGAGCAACTGAAGCTTTCTTT. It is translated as CASSPLRGATEAFF.

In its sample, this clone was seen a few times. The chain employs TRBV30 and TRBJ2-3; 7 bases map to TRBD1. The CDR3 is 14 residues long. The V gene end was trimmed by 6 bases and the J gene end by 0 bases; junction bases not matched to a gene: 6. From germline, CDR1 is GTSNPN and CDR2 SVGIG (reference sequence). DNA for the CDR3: TGTGCCTGCCGACAGGGCCCTAGCACAGATACGCAGTATTTT. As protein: CACRQGPSTDTQYF.

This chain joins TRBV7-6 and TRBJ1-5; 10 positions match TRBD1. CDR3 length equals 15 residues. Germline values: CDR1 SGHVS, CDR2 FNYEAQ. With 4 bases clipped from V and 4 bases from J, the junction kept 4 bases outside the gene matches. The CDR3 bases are TGTGCCAGCAGCTCTGGACAGGGGGGGAATCAGCCCCAGCATTTT. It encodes CASSSGQGGNQPQHF.

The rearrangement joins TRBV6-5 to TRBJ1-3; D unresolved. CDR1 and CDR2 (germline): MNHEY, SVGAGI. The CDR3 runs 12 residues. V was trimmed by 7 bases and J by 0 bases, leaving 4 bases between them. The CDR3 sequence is CASTSSGNTIYF. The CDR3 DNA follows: TGTGCCAGCACTTCCTCTGGAAACACCATATATTTT.